One and the same sample provided the 24 T cell receptor beta chains below, sequenced in a study of blood T cell repertoires in COVID-19. Method: immunoSEQ multiplex PCR; TCRdb's copy keeps in-frame clones and lacks some. The table shows roughly 65,000 clones, with roughly 80% occurring only once. Specimen: peripheral blood. These receptors originate from a human donor in a cohort sampled during active COVID-19.

The chain combines TRBV28 with TRBJ1-1, with D perhaps TRBD1 (5 bases). Germline V gene lookup returns CDR1 MDHEN and CDR2 SYDVKM. The V end was cut by 7 bases, the J end by 6 bases, with 12 bases between. There are 12 residues in the CDR3. CDR3 protein: CASKGLRAEAFF. CDR3 nucleotide sequence: TGTGCCAGCAAGGGGCTTAGGGCTGAAGCTTTCTTT.

The V and J genes are TRBV7-8 and TRBJ2-3; TRBD2 matches at 9 bases. From germline, CDR1 is SGHVS and CDR2 FQNEAQ. V shed 0 bases and J 2 bases; nucleotides not matched to a gene: 3. CDR3 length: 16 residues. The CDR3 is CASSLAAGGNTDTQYF. The DNA of the CDR3 is TGTGCCAGCAGCTTAGCGGCGGGGGGGAACACAGATACGCAGTATTTT.

The V gene is TRBV5-1, the J gene TRBJ2-1, with D possibly matching TRBD2 (5 bases). Germline values: CDR1 SGHRS, CDR2 YFSETQ. The V gene lost 0 bases and the J gene lost 4 bases, with 11 bases spanning the gap. The CDR3 sequence is 15 residues long. The CDR3 is CASSLAYWEYNEQFF. The CDR3 bases are TGCGCCAGCAGCTTGGCCTATTGGGAGTACAATGAGCAGTTCTTC.

The gene calls are TRBV7-2 and TRBJ2-2; 11 nucleotides match TRBD2. This CDR3 is 17 amino acids long. Germline V gene lookup returns CDR1 SGHTA and CDR2 FQGNSA. With V trimmed by 2 bases and J by 5 bases, 7 bases remained unmatched. This CDR3 reads CASSLNSGGADTGELFF. CDR3 nucleotides: TGTGCCAGCAGCTTAAATAGCGGGGGGGCAGATACCGGGGAGCTGTTTTTT.

The CDR3 loop is CASTFRQLDGYTF. The CDR3 DNA reads TGCGCCAGCACTTTTAGACAGCTAGATGGCTACACCTTC. The gene calls are TRBV5-1 and TRBJ1-2; D might be TRBD1 (5 bases). Deletions cut 6 bases from V and 6 bases from J, with 15 bases between. The CDR3 is made up of 13 amino acids. Germline CDR1 and CDR2: SGHRS and YFSETQ.

The chain has TRBV7-2 and TRBJ2-1; weak D call: TRBD2 (5 bases). The V gene's germline CDR1 is SGHTA and CDR2 FQGNSA. The CDR3 extends over 15 amino acids. V was cut by 3 bases and J by 4 bases, with 13 bases left in between. The CDR3 loop is CASSLEVRRYNEQFF. The CDR3 DNA sequence: TGTGCCAGCAGCTTGGAGGTCCGGCGATACAATGAGCAGTTCTTC.

The V and J genes are TRBV28 and TRBJ2-1; a possible D gene is TRBD1 (6 bases). Germline V gene lookup returns CDR1 MDHEN and CDR2 SYDVKM. CDR3 length equals 15 residues. The V gene lost 8 bases and the J gene lost 7 bases, with 21 bases spanning the gap. CDR3 loop: CASHTGLVGGNEQFF. CDR3 DNA: TGTGCCAGCCACACAGGGCTAGTAGGGGGAAATGAGCAGTTCTTC.

The chain joins TRBV7-8 to TRBJ1-6; TRBD1 might be the D (5 bases). The CDR3 totals 14 residues. The germline gives CDR1 SGHVS, CDR2 FQNEAQ. V was trimmed by 1 base and J by 9 bases, leaving 10 bases between them. CDR3: CASSLGPQGSPLHF. CDR3 DNA: TGTGCCAGCAGCTTAGGTCCCCAGGGTTCACCCCTCCACTTT.

The chain employs TRBV19 and TRBJ1-5; D uncertain. With 5 bases removed from V and 4 bases from J, the gap between germline ends came to 15 bases. CDR3 length equals 15 residues. Germline V gives CDR1 LNHDA, CDR2 SQIVND (reference sequence). DNA for the CDR3: TGTGCCAGTAGTCTCTACCGGGGAGGTAATCAGCCCCAGCATTTT. This sequence encodes CASSLYRGGNQPQHF.

The chain has TRBV7-3 and TRBJ1-1, with D possibly being TRBD1 (5 bases). Per the germline V gene, CDR1 is SGHTA and CDR2 is FQGTGA. CDR3 size: 15 residues. V lost 2 bases and J 1 base, leaving 11 bases between the germline ends. The DNA of the CDR3 is TGTGCCAGCAGCTTACTGACAGTTAAGAACACTGAAGCTTTCTTT. This translates into CASSLLTVKNTEAFF.

The chain uses TRBV27 and TRBJ2-3; the D is unclear. V lost 3 bases and J lost 2, with 18 bases in between. The germline V gene encodes CDR1 MNHEY and CDR2 SMNVEV (reference sequence). This CDR3 has 17 amino acids. CDR3 loop: CASSLVSPPRATDTQYF. The DNA of the CDR3 is TGTGCCAGCAGTTTGGTATCACCCCCAAGAGCCACAGATACGCAGTATTTT.

The table lists this clone with a few counts. The chain joins TRBV19 to TRBJ1-2; possible D gene TRBD1, 5 bases. The CDR3 spans 11 residues. Germline V gives CDR1 LNHDA, CDR2 SQIVND (reference sequence). The CDR3 spells CALRTNYGYTF. The CDR3 coding sequence is TGTGCGCTTCGGACAAACTATGGCTACACCTTC.

The chain recombines TRBV4-1 with TRBJ1-2; no clear D. V was pared by 1 base and J by 8 bases, with 11 bases between. The CDR3 length is 13 residues. CDR1 is MGHRA and CDR2 is YSYEKL in the germline V gene. The CDR3 DNA sequence: TGCGCCAGCAGCCAAGCACCCGGGTGGGGCTACACCTTC. Translation: CASSQAPGWGYTF.

The gene calls are TRBV3-1 (or the pseudogene TRBV3-2) and TRBJ2-5; D may be TRBD2 (6 bases). Per germline, CDR1 LGHDT and CDR2 YNNKEL (reference sequence). This CDR3 is 13 amino acids long. V was clipped by 1 base and J by 13 bases, with 16 bases between them. The CDR3 DNA follows: TGTGCCAGCAGCCAAGGCGGGGCTCAACGCCCGTACTTC. Translating gives CASSQGGAQRPYF.

The chain links TRBV9 to TRBJ1-1, with 10 positions matching TRBD1. The CDR3 is made up of 17 amino acids. The V segment lost 0 bases and the J segment 6 bases; nucleotides outside the gene matches: 11. CDR1 and CDR2 (germline): SGDLS, YYNGEE. Written as DNA, the CDR3 is TGTGCCAGCAGCGTAGGGTCCGGGACAGGGGTCGTAGCTGAAGCTTTCTTT. This translates into CASSVGSGTGVVAEAFF.

The chain has TRBV21-1 and TRBJ1-1; no check of the table's D call, TRBD1, against the DNA was made. TRBV21-1 is a pseudogene locus. The length of the CDR3 is 14 residues. CDR3 in amino acids: CASSHRGQGTEAFF. In DNA form, the CDR3 reads TGTGCCAGCAGCCACAGGGGGCAAGGTACTGAAGCTTTCTTT.

The rearrangement uses TRBV7-3 and TRBJ2-2, with D maybe TRBD1 (5 bases). V lost 4 bases to trimming and J lost 7 bases, with 16 bases between them. This CDR3 contains 15 residues. Germline assignment: CDR1 SGHTA and CDR2 FQGTGA. DNA for the CDR3: TGTGCCAGCAGCTCCCCTAAAGGGGCTAACGGGGAGCTGTTTTTT. It specifies CASSSPKGANGELFF. Drawing the rest from reference TRBV7-3 and TRBJ2-2, the complete variable domain is GAGVSQTPSNKVTEKGKYVELRCDPISGHTALYWYRQSLGQGPEFLIYFQGTGAADDSGLPNDRFFAVRPEGSVSTLKIQRTERGDSAVYLCASSSPKGANGELFFGEGSRLTVL.

CDR3 DNA sequence: TGTGCCAGCACCCCCCCCGGACACGTTGATAGCAATCAGCCCCAGCATTTT. It codes for CASTPPGHVDSNQPQHF. V and J are TRBV27 and TRBJ1-5; D is perhaps TRBD1 (5 bases). This CDR3 has 17 amino acids. Germline CDR1 MNHEY, CDR2 SMNVEV (reference sequence). Trimming cost V 7 bases and J 0 bases, with 19 bases left between them.

The V and J genes are TRBV12-3 or TRBV12-4 and TRBJ1-3, with D uncertain. Deletions cut 5 bases from V and 4 bases from J, with 9 bases between. CDR3 length: 13 residues. CDR3 sequence reads: CASSPTPGNTIYF. The CDR3 coding sequence is TGTGCCAGCAGTCCGACACCGGGAAACACCATATATTTT.

V is TRBV27 and J is TRBJ2-1, with TRBD2 matching over 12 bases. The CDR3 spans 16 residues. CDR1 is MNHEY, CDR2 SMNVEV, per germline (reference sequence). With V trimmed by 6 bases and J by 5 bases, 8 bases remained unmatched. The DNA of the CDR3 is TGTGCCAGCAGAAGATTGACTAGCGGGAGCCACAATGAGCAGTTCTTC. Translated: CASRRLTSGSHNEQFF.

In this sample, this clone turned up a few times. The gene calls are TRBV7-9 and TRBJ2-3; TRBD2 is a possible D gene (6 bases). Trimming left V 6 bases short and J 0 bases short, with 10 bases between. Per the germline V gene, CDR1 is SEHNR and CDR2 is FQNEAQ (reference sequence). CDR3 length: 14 amino acids. The CDR3 is CASSLASSTDTQYF. CDR3 DNA: TGTGCCAGCAGTCTAGCGTCCAGCACAGATACGCAGTATTTT.

The genes are TRBV6-2 or TRBV6-3 and TRBJ2-5; 14 bases agree with TRBD2. The CDR3 consists of 17 residues. Germline-derived CDR1 and CDR2 are MNHEY and SVGEGT. Trimming cost V 6 bases and J 2 bases; bases outside gene matches: 8. In DNA, the CDR3 is TGTGCCAGCAGCCCTCGGACTAGCGGGGGGCCGCAAGAGACCCAGTACTTC. Its translation is CASSPRTSGGPQETQYF.

The rearrangement joins TRBV30 to TRBJ1-2; D is unresolved. CDR1 GTSNPN and CDR2 SVGIG come from the germline V gene (reference sequence). This CDR3 spans 13 amino acids. Trimming took off 1 base at V and 4 bases at J, with 10 bases between the two ends. The CDR3 region is CAWSDQAIYGYTF. CDR3 nucleotides: TGTGCCTGGAGTGATCAGGCAATCTATGGCTACACCTTC.

In this sample, this clone turned up once. V and J are TRBV7-2 and TRBJ2-5; 9 bases fit TRBD2. Trimming at V came to 1 base and at J to 1 base, leaving 10 bases not matched to a gene. The CDR3 consists of 18 residues. Looked up from germline, CDR1 is SGHTA and CDR2 is FQGNSA. In nucleotides, the CDR3 is TGTGCCAGCAGCTTAGGCCCAAGCGGGGGGCCTCTCCAAGAGACCCAGTACTTC. Amino acids: CASSLGPSGGPLQETQYF.